Listed below are T cell receptor beta chains from one sample, sequenced in a study of blood T cell repertoires in COVID-19. The protocol was immunoSEQ multiplex PCR, while the TCRdb copy is restricted to in-frame clones and leaves out a portion. Among some 51,000 clones listed, approximately 86% were seen once. Sequenced sample: peripheral blood. The receptor source for this set is a man aged 60 to 75 with acute or convalescent COVID-19. Each CDR3 is given with its conserved first and last residue. The D gene is left open where the match is weak. The size entry is marked missing in some rows and otherwise reads once, few, many or a size class.

d_call	v_call	clone_size	j_call	cdr3_aa	cdr3_nt
NA	TRBV6-1	NA	TRBJ1-2	CASSEGGGRNYGYTF	TGTGCCAGCAGTGAAGGAGGGGGACGTAACTATGGCTACACCTTC
TRBD2	TRBV7-2	NA	TRBJ2-3	CASSYQQASGRATYTQYF	TGTGCCAGCAGCTATCAACAGGCTAGCGGGAGGGCAACGTATACGCAGTATTTT
NA	TRBV18	NA	TRBJ2-4	CASSPAIAKNIQYF	TGTGCCAGCTCACCCGCGATAGCCAAAAACATTCAGTACTTC
NA	TRBV7-8	NA	TRBJ1-5	CASSFDLQGSQPQHF	TGTGCCAGCAGCTTTGACCTACAGGGAAGCCAGCCCCAGCATTTT
NA	TRBV6-5	NA	TRBJ2-3	CASSSNFQGKADTQYF	TGTGCCAGCAGTTCGAACTTCCAGGGGAAGGCAGATACGCAGTATTTT
TRBD2	TRBV18	NA	TRBJ2-1	CASSPLSGRYNEQFF	TGTGCCAGCTCACCACTTAGCGGGAGGTACAATGAGCAGTTCTTC
NA	TRBV6-5	NA	TRBJ2-7	CASSFASSYEQYF	TGTGCCAGCAGTTTTGCCAGCTCCTACGAGCAGTACTTC
TRBD1	TRBV3-1/TRBV3-2	NA	TRBJ2-3	CASSPGGVTDTQYF	TGTGCCAGCAGCCCAGGGGGTGTCACAGATACGCAGTATTTT
TRBD2	TRBV7-2	few	TRBJ2-5	CASSSSGTSGGETQYF	TGTGCCAGCAGCTCCTCAGGGACTAGCGGGGGAGAGACCCAGTACTTC
NA	TRBV19	NA	TRBJ1-3	CASSTLDTSSGNTIYF	TGTGCCAGTAGTACCCTCGACACGAGCTCTGGAAACACCATATATTTT
NA	TRBV25-1	once	TRBJ1-1	CASSDFSTPRPEAFF	TGTGCCAGCAGTGACTTCTCGACACCTCGCCCTGAAGCTTTCTTT
NA	TRBV14	NA	TRBJ1-3	CASSQWLGNTIYF	TGTGCCAGCAGCCAATGGCTGGGAAACACCATATATTTT
NA	TRBV5-5	NA	TRBJ2-3	CASSVAGEPDTQYF	TGTGCCAGCAGCGTAGCAGGGGAGCCAGATACGCAGTATTTT
TRBD1	TRBV10-3	once	TRBJ1-4	CAISDGTGAKLFF	TGTGCCATCAGTGACGGGACAGGGGCGAAACTGTTTTTT
NA	TRBV19	NA	TRBJ2-2	CASSMGLPSGELFF	TGTGCCAGTAGTATGGGACTTCCTTCCGGGGAGCTGTTTTTT
TRBD2	TRBV10-2	NA	TRBJ2-3	CASSESGGAFTDTQYF	TGCGCCAGCAGTGAGTCGGGAGGGGCCTTCACAGATACGCAGTATTTT
TRBD2	TRBV20-1	medium-sized	TRBJ2-1	CSASEERGGNNEQFF	TGCAGTGCTAGTGAAGAGCGGGGGGGGAACAATGAGCAGTTCTTC
NA	TRBV6-2/TRBV6-3	NA	TRBJ1-6	CASSYGQGISPLHF	TGTGCCAGCAGTTACGGGCAGGGGATTTCACCCCTCCACTTT
TRBD2	TRBV6-5	NA	TRBJ2-2	CASSLLAGVAGELFF	TGTGCCAGCAGTTTACTAGCGGGAGTGGCCGGGGAGCTGTTTTTT
NA	TRBV3-1/TRBV3-2	NA	TRBJ2-2	CASSQVGLGTRNTGELFF	TGTGCCAGCAGCCAAGTAGGGTTGGGGACACGGAACACCGGGGAGCTGTTTTTT
NA	TRBV7-9	NA	TRBJ2-7	CASSFPSGGGAPYEQYF	TGTGCCAGCAGCTTTCCTTCAGGAGGGGGGGCGCCTTACGAGCAGTACTTC
NA	TRBV10-3	NA	TRBJ2-5	CAISESSREIGYSETQYF	TGTGCCATCAGTGAGTCGTCTCGGGAAATCGGCTACTCAGAGACCCAGTACTTC
TRBD2	TRBV3-1/TRBV3-2	NA	TRBJ2-5	CASSRLAGIETQYF	TGTGCCAGCAGCCGACTAGCGGGAATCGAGACCCAGTACTTC
NA	TRBV6-2/TRBV6-3	once	TRBJ1-1	CASSSFMNTEAFF	TGTGCCAGCAGTTCCTTTATGAACACTGAAGCTTTCTTT
TRBD1	TRBV19	NA	TRBJ1-1	CASRTGDPNTEAFF	TGTGCCAGTAGGACAGGGGACCCGAACACTGAAGCTTTCTTT
TRBD1	TRBV6-5	NA	TRBJ2-5	CASRRDRVGQETQYF	TGTGCCAGCAGAAGGGACAGGGTAGGGCAAGAGACCCAGTACTTC
NA	TRBV28	NA	TRBJ1-4	CASSLSRNNEKLFF	TGTGCCAGCAGTCTTTCCCGTAATAATGAAAAACTGTTTTTT
TRBD2	TRBV4-1	NA	TRBJ2-7	CASSQGILSGRAGGATYEQYF	TGCGCCAGCAGCCAAGGGATTCTAAGCGGGAGGGCCGGGGGAGCCACCTACGAGCAGTACTTC
NA	TRBV11-2	NA	TRBJ2-5	CASSLGPPRVGETQYF	TGTGCCAGCAGCTTAGGCCCCCCCAGGGTTGGGGAGACCCAGTACTTC
TRBD1	TRBV5-1	NA	TRBJ2-7	CASSLSGWTGSYEQYF	TGCGCCAGCAGCTTGAGTGGGTGGACAGGGTCCTACGAGCAGTACTTC
NA	TRBV16	NA	TRBJ1-5	CASSPPRPGGQGVGQPQHF	TGTGCCAGCAGCCCCCCCCGGCCTGGTGGGCAGGGCGTGGGGCAGCCCCAGCATTTT
NA	TRBV2	NA	TRBJ1-4	CASEGGPNEKLFF	TGTGCCAGCGAGGGGGGGCCCAATGAAAAACTGTTTTTT
TRBD1	TRBV20-1	NA	TRBJ2-7	CTTGWGYEQYF	TGCACGACAGGGTGGGGGTACGAGCAGTACTTC